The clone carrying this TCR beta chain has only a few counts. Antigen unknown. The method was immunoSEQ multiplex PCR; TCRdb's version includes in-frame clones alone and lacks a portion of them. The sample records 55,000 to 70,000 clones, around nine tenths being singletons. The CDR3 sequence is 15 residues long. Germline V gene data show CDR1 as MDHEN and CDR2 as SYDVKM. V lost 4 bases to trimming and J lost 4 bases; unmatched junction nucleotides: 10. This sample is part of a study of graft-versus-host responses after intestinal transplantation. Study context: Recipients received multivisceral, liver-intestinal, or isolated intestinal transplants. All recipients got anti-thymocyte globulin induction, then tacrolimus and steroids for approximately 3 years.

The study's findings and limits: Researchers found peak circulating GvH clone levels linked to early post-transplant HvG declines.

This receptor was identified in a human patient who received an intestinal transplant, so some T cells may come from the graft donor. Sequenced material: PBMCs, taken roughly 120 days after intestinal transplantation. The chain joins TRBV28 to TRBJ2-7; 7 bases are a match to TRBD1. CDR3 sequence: CASSWADRRPYEQYF. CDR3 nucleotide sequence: TGTGCCAGCAGTTGGGCGGACAGGAGACCTTACGAGCAGTACTTC. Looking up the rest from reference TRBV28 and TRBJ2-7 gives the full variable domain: DVKVTQSSRYLVKRTGEKVFLECVQDMDHENMFWYRQDPGLGLRLIYFSYDVKMKEKGDIPEGYSVSREKKERFSLILESASTNQTSMYLCASSWADRRPYEQYFGPGTRLTVT.